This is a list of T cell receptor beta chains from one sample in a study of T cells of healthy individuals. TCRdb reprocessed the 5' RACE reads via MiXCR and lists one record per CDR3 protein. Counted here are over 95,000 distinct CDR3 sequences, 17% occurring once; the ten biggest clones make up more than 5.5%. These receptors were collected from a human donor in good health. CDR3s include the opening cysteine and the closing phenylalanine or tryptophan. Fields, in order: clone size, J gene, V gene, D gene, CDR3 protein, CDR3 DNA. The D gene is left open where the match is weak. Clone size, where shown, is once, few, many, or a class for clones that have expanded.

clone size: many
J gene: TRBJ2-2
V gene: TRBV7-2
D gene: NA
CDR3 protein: CASSRDGNTGELFF
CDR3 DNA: TGTGCCAGCAGCCGGGACGGGAACACCGGGGAGCTGTTTTTT

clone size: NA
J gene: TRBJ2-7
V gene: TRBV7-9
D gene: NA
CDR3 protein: CASSLAWKEEAYEQYF
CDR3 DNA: TGTGCCAGCAGCTTAGCGTGGAAGGAAGAAGCCTACGAGCAGTACTTC

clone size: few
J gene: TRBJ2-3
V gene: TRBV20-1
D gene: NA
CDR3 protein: CSARVAGTDTQYF
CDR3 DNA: TGCAGTGCTAGAGTCGCCGGAACAGATACGCAGTATTTT

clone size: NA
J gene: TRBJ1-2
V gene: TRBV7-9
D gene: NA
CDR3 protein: CASSLRFQKNSNYGYTF
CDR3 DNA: TGTGCCAGCAGCTTAAGGTTTCAGAAGAATTCAAACTATGGCTACACCTTC

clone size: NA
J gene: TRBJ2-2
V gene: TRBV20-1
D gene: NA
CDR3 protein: CSAPAALTGELFF
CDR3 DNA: TGCAGTGCCCCCGCAGCCCTTACCGGGGAGCTGTTTTTT

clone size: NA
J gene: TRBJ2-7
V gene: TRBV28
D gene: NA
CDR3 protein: CASSDLAGSYEQYF
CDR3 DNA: TGTGCCAGCAGTGATTTAGCCGGGAGCTACGAGCAGTACTTC

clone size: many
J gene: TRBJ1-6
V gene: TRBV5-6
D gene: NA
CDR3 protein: CASIPLHF
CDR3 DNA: TGTGCCAGCATCCCCCTCCACTTT

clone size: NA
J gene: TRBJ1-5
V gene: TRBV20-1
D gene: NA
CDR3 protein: CSATGHSDSQPQHF
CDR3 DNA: TGCAGTGCTACCGGGCACAGTGATAGTCAGCCCCAGCATTTT

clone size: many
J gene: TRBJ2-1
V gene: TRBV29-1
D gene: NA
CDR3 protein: CSVSGSYNEQFF
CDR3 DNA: TGCAGCGTGTCAGGCTCCTACAATGAGCAGTTCTTC

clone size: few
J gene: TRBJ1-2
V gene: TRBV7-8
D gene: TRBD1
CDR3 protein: CASSSLRDREGF
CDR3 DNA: TGTGCCAGCAGCTCCCTCAGGGACAGGGAAGGATTC

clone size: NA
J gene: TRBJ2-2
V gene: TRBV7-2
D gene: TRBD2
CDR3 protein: CASSPPGLAGGNTGELFF
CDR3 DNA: TGTGCCAGCAGCCCTCCGGGACTAGCGGGAGGGAACACCGGGGAGCTGTTTTTT

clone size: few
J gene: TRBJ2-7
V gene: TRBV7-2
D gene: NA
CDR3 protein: CASSQQQIKGTTYEQYF
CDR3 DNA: TGTGCCAGCAGCCAACAACAAATCAAGGGGACCACCTACGAGCAGTACTTC

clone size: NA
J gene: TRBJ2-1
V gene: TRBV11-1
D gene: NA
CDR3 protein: CASSAMDEQFF
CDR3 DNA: TGTGCCAGCAGCGCGATGGATGAGCAGTTCTTC

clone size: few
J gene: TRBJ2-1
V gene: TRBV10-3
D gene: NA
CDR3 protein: CAISVSNEQFF
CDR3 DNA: TGTGCCATCAGTGTTAGCAATGAGCAGTTCTTC

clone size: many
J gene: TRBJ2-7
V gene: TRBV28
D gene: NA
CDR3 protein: CASRPRRQYLYEQYF
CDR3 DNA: TGTGCCAGCAGGCCCCGAAGGCAGTACCTTTACGAGCAGTACTTC

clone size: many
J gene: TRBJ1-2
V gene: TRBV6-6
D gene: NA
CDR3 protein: CASSYWHRDDYLSKDGYTF
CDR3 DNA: TGTGCCAGCAGTTACTGGCATCGGGATGATTATCTCAGTAAGGATGGCTACACCTTC

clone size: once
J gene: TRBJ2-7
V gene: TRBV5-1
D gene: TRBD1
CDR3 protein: CASSTETGGEQYF
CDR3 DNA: TGCGCCAGCAGCACAGAAACAGGGGGAGAGCAGTACTTC

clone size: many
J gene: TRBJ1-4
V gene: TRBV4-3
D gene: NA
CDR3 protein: CASSRRNEKLFF
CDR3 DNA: TGCGCCAGCAGCCGGAGAAATGAAAAACTGTTTTTT

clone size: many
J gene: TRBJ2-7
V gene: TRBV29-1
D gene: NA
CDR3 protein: CSAILDRFPLYEQYF
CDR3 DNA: TGCAGCGCCATCCTCGACCGGTTTCCATTGTACGAGCAGTACTTC

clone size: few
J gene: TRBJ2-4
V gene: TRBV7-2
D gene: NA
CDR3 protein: CASSLRGDIQYF
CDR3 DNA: TGTGCCAGCAGCTTAAGAGGGGACATTCAGTACTTC

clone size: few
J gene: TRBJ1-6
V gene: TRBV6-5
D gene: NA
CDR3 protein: CASSSGSNSPLHF
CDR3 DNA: TGTGCCAGCAGTTCTGGGTCTAATTCACCCCTCCACTTT

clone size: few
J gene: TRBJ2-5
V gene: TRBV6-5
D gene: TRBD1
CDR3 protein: CASRHPGGETQYF
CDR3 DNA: TGTGCCAGCAGGCATCCAGGGGGAGAGACCCAGTACTTC

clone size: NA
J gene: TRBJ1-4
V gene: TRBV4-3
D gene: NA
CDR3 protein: CASSQDYQRVYEKLFF
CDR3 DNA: TGCGCCAGCAGCCAAGATTACCAGAGGGTCTATGAAAAACTGTTTTTT

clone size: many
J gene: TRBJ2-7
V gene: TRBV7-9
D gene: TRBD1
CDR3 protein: CASQGDSLYEQYF
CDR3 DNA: TGTGCCAGCCAAGGGGACAGCCTATACGAGCAGTACTTC

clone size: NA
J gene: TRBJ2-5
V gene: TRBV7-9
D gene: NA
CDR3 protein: CASSLDRDQETQYF
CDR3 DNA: TGTGCCAGCAGCTTAGACAGGGACCAAGAGACCCAGTACTTC

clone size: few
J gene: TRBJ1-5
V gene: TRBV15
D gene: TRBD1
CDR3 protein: CATSRVQGATSGQPQHF
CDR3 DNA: TGTGCCACCAGCAGAGTTCAGGGGGCGACGTCTGGTCAGCCCCAGCATTTT

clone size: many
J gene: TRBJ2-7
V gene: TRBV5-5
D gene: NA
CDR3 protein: CASSFAAGDTEQYF
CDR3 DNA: TGTGCCAGCAGCTTCGCAGCAGGCGACACCGAGCAGTACTTC

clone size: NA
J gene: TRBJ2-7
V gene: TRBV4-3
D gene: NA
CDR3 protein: CASSQTTATYEQYF
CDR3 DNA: TGCGCCAGCAGCCAGACGACAGCTACCTACGAGCAGTACTTC

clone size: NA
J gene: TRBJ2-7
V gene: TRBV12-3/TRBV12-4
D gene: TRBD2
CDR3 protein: CASKGRGGSDEQYF
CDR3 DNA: TGTGCCAGCAAGGGGAGGGGCGGGAGCGACGAGCAGTACTTC